The 21 T cell receptor beta chains below come from one sample, sequenced in a study of graft-versus-host responses after intestinal transplantation. No cognate antigen is known for these TCRs. This table comes from immunoSEQ multiplex PCR, and its TCRdb copy is limited to in-frame clones, with some not included. The repertoire includes 130,000 to 150,000 clones, roughly 91% of them detected once, and 0.19% sits in the top ten. The sample was unstimulated CD4+ T cells sorted from spleen or lymph node cells, taken before intestinal transplant. These receptors all stem from a human donor who received an intestinal transplant.

This rearrangement joins TRBV29-1 to TRBJ2-1; D uncertain. Germline loops: CDR1 SQVTM, CDR2 ANQGSEA. Trimming took 6 bases from V and 8 from J, leaving 11 bases between them. The CDR3 consists of 11 residues. The DNA of the CDR3 is TGCAGCGTCGCCCATCCCGATGAGCAGTTCTTC. Residues: CSVAHPDEQFF.

Only one count was recorded for this clone. The chain combines TRBV7-9 with TRBJ1-2; 7 bases line up with TRBD1. Germline lookup yields CDR1 SEHNR and CDR2 FQNEAQ (reference sequence). The CDR3 spans 14 residues. Trimming took 1 base from V and 6 from J; bases not matched to a gene: 5. The CDR3 DNA is TGTGCCAGCAGCTTAGGAGACAGGGCAGATGGCTACACCTTC. Protein product: CASSLGDRADGYTF.

This chain joins TRBV28 and TRBJ1-1, with 10 bases that match TRBD1. This CDR3 is built from 15 residues. Germline V lookup: CDR1 MDHEN, CDR2 SYDVKM. After removal of 1 base from V and 10 bases from J, the junction contained 9 bases not matched to a gene. CDR3 sequence (DNA): TGTGCCAGCAGTTTATTAGGGGACAGGGGATATGGAGCTTTCTTT. Protein product: CASSLLGDRGYGAFF.

V is TRBV6-1 and J is TRBJ2-7; 9 nucleotides align to TRBD1. CDR3 size: 14 residues. CDR1 and CDR2 (germline): MNHNS, SASEGT. V lost 6 bases, J lost 1 base, and 4 bases stayed unmatched. The CDR3 sequence: CASSPGTGSYEQYF. CDR3 in DNA: TGTGCCAGCAGCCCCGGGACAGGGTCCTACGAGCAGTACTTC.

This clone appeared once. The chain uses TRBV7-2 and TRBJ2-1; weak D call: TRBD2 (6 bases). V lost 6 bases and J 4 bases, leaving 7 bases between the germline ends. Germline V gene lookup returns CDR1 SGHTA and CDR2 FQGNSA. This CDR3 is 12 amino acids long. In DNA, the CDR3 is TGTGCCAGCAGGGGACTTTACAATGAGCAGTTCTTC. Protein sequence: CASRGLYNEQFF.

This clone was recorded once. The gene calls are TRBV19 and TRBJ2-1; 15 bases match TRBD2. This CDR3 is built from 15 residues. CDR1 LNHDA and CDR2 SQIVND come from the germline V gene (reference sequence). V was pared by 5 bases and J by 8 bases, with 4 bases of the junction left unmatched. CDR3 sequence (DNA): TGTGCCAGTAGTCTCCGGACTAGCGGGAGGGATGAGCAGTTCTTC. Protein sequence: CASSLRTSGRDEQFF.

The rearrangement links TRBV5-1 to TRBJ2-7; 7 bases are shared with TRBD1. The V gene's germline CDR1 is SGHRS and CDR2 YFSETQ. This CDR3 has 14 amino acids. The V gene end was trimmed by 4 bases and the J gene end by 4 bases; junction bases not matched to a gene: 8. The chain's CDR3 is CASSRGGVGYEQYF. The DNA for the CDR3 is TGCGCCAGCAGCAGAGGGGGCGTAGGATACGAGCAGTACTTC.

This clone was detected only a few times. The rearrangement uses TRBV10-2 and TRBJ2-7, with 9 bases matching TRBD1. The V gene end was trimmed by 6 bases and the J gene end by 3 bases; junction bases not matched to a gene: 12. The CDR3 consists of 16 residues. In germline, CDR1 is WSHSY, CDR2 SAAADI. CDR3 DNA: TGCGCCAGCAGCCGAGGGGCCGGGACAGGGATCTACGAGCAGTACTTC. This translates into CASSRGAGTGIYEQYF.

This chain connects TRBV25-1 to TRBJ2-5; D gene uncertain. CDR1 and CDR2 (germline): MGHDK, SYGVNS. This CDR3 has 11 residues. Trimming pared 4 bases from V and 7 bases from J, leaving 7 bases between. CDR3 loop: CASSGEGTQYF. DNA for the CDR3: TGTGCCAGCAGTGGAGAAGGGACCCAGTACTTC. Filled out from reference TRBV25-1 and TRBJ2-5, the complete variable domain reads EADIYQTPRYLVIGTGKKITLECSQTMGHDKMYWYQQDPGMELHLIHYSYGVNSTEKGDLSSESTVSRIRTEHFPLTLESARPSHTSQYLCASSGEGTQYFGPGTRLLVL.

This rearrangement joins TRBV4-1 to TRBJ1-4; 9 nucleotides line up with TRBD1. Per germline, CDR1 MGHRA and CDR2 YSYEKL. V shed 2 bases and J 8 bases; nucleotides not matched to a gene: 6. The CDR3 contains 15 residues. DNA for the CDR3: TGCGCCAGCAGCCAAACCGGGACAGGGTGGGAAAAACTGTTTTTT. Its protein is CASSQTGTGWEKLFF.

In this sample, this clone turned up once. The rearrangement joins TRBV5-4 to TRBJ2-2, with D unclear. This CDR3 has 14 residues. Germline V gene lookup returns CDR1 SGHNT and CDR2 YYREEE (reference sequence). The ends were cut back, 3 bases at V and 0 bases at J, with 6 bases in the middle. CDR3 sequence (DNA): TGTGCCAGCAGCTCAGACTCGAACACCGGGGAGCTGTTTTTT. The encoded protein is CASSSDSNTGELFF. Looking up the rest from reference TRBV5-4 and TRBJ2-2 gives the full variable domain: ETGVTQSPTHLIKTRGQQVTLRCSSQSGHNTVSWYQQALGQGPQFIFQYYREEENGRGNFPPRFSGLQFPNYSSELNVNALELDDSALYLCASSSDSNTGELFFGEGSRLTVL.

The rearrangement links TRBV6-6 to TRBJ2-1; no firm D call. Germline V gene data show CDR1 as MNHNY and CDR2 as SVGAGI (reference sequence). V was shortened by 6 bases and J by 4 bases, with 4 bases between the two germline ends. The CDR3 has 11 amino acids. CDR3 residues: CASRRYNEQFF. Written as DNA, the CDR3 is TGTGCCAGCAGAAGGTACAATGAGCAGTTCTTC.

The chain recombines TRBV19 with TRBJ2-5, with no clear D. Germline V gene data show CDR1 as LNHDA and CDR2 as SQIVND (reference sequence). V lost 4 bases to trimming and J lost 0 bases, with 12 bases between them. This CDR3 has 15 amino acids. The CDR3 here is CASSTPSGYQETQYF. CDR3 nucleotide sequence: TGTGCCAGTAGTACCCCGAGTGGGTACCAAGAGACCCAGTACTTC.

The rearrangement joins TRBV5-6 to TRBJ2-3; 14 bases are a match to TRBD2. The germline CDR1 and CDR2 sequences are SGHDT and YYEEEE. The CDR3 spans 17 residues. J gave up 1 base and V 1 base, and 2 bases lay outside the gene matches. The CDR3 DNA sequence: TGTGCCAGCAGCTTGAAGACTAGCGGGAGGGGCACAGATACGCAGTATTTT. Its protein product is CASSLKTSGRGTDTQYF.

The chain recombines TRBV7-2 with TRBJ1-2, with D hard to call. The germline V gene encodes CDR1 SGHTA and CDR2 FQGNSA. With 1 base removed from V and 4 bases from J, the gap between germline ends came to 10 bases. This CDR3 contains 14 residues. The CDR3 protein is CASSLGGGSYGYTF. The DNA for the CDR3 is TGTGCCAGCAGCTTAGGGGGAGGGTCCTATGGCTACACCTTC.

This clone was observed once. The CDR3: CASSLGLITGSNEQFF. The DNA of the CDR3 is TGTGCCAGCAGCTTGGGGCTCATTACGGGATCCAATGAGCAGTTCTTC. The rearrangement links TRBV5-6 to TRBJ2-1; tentative D call: TRBD2 (5 bases). This CDR3 comprises 16 residues. The V end lost 0 bases, the J end lost 6 bases, and 16 bases lay between the germline ends. Germline V CDR1 and CDR2: SGHDT, YYEEEE.

The chain uses TRBV19 and TRBJ2-3; D not certain. V lost 6 bases and J lost 3, with 13 bases in between. The CDR3 extends over 14 amino acids. CDR1 is LNHDA, CDR2 SQIVND, per germline (reference sequence). CDR3: CASRDRSPTDTQYF. The CDR3, as DNA: TGTGCCAGTAGGGACCGGTCTCCTACAGATACGCAGTATTTT.

The chain uses TRBV28 and TRBJ2-5; 14 nucleotides line up with TRBD2. Germline lookup yields CDR1 MDHEN and CDR2 SYDVKM. Trimming removed 4 bases from V and 7 bases from J; junction bases left unmatched: 8. CDR3 length: 16 amino acids. The CDR3 DNA reads TGTGCCAGCAGTTCCGGGGGACTAGCGGGAGTATGGACCCAGTACTTC. It encodes CASSSGGLAGVWTQYF.

The V call is TRBV18, the J call TRBJ2-7; TRBD1 matches at 7 bases. J lost 5 bases, V lost 7 bases, and 29 bases had no gene match. CDR1 and CDR2 (germline): KGHSH, LQKENI. The CDR3 covers 20 residues. CDR3 sequence: CASLPYYPNNIVRDSHEQYF. CDR3 nucleotide sequence: TGTGCCAGCTTACCCTACTACCCGAATAATATAGTGAGGGACAGCCACGAGCAGTACTTC.

The rearrangement links TRBV6-4 to TRBJ2-2; D uncertain. The V gene's germline CDR1 is MRHNA and CDR2 SNTAGT. Trimming left V 4 bases short and J 7 bases short, with 10 bases between. This CDR3 has 13 amino acids. Written as DNA, the CDR3 is TGTGCCAGCAGTGCCCAATTCAGCGGGGAGCTGTTTTTT. Residues: CASSAQFSGELFF.

The chain combines TRBV28 with TRBJ2-1; 9 bases are a match to TRBD2. The CDR3 length is 12 residues. J was trimmed by 10 bases and V by 6 bases; bases with no gene match: 4. Per the germline V gene, CDR1 is MDHEN and CDR2 is SYDVKM. CDR3 DNA sequence: TGTGCCAGCAGCCTTAGCGGGAGCGAGCAGTTCTTC. Residues: CASSLSGSEQFF.